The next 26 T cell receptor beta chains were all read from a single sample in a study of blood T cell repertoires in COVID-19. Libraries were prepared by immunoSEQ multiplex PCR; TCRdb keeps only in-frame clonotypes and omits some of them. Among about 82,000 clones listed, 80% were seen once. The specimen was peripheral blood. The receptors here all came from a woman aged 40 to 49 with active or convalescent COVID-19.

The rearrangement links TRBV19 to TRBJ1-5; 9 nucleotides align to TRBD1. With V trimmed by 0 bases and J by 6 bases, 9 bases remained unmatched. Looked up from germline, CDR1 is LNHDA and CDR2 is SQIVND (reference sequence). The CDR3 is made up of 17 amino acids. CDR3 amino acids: CASSIDSKGQGPQPQHF. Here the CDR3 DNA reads TGTGCCAGTAGTATAGATTCAAAGGGACAGGGTCCTCAGCCCCAGCATTTT.

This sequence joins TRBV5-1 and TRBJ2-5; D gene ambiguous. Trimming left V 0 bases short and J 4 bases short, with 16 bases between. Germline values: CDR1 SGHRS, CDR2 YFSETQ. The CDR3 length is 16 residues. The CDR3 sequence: CASSLASDLERETQYF. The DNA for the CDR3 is TGCGCCAGCAGCTTGGCCTCGGATCTGGAGCGAGAGACCCAGTACTTC.

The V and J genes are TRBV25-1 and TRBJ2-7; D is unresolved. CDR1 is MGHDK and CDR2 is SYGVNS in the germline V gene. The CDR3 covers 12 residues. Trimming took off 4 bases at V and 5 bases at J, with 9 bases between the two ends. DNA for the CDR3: TGTGCCAGCAGTGGTTTCCCTCACGAGCAGTACTTC. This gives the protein CASSGFPHEQYF.

The CDR3 DNA reads TGTGCCAGCAGTGATGGGCCCCTTTACGAGCAGTACTTC. It codes for CASSDGPLYEQYF. The chain is built from TRBV2 and TRBJ2-7; no reliable D call. The V end was cut by 3 bases, the J end by 4 bases, with 10 bases between. The germline gives CDR1 SNHLY, CDR2 FYNNEI. The CDR3 has 13 amino acids.

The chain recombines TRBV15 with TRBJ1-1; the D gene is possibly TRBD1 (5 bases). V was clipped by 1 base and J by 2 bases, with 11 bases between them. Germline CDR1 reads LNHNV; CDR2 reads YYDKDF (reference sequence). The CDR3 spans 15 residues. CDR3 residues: CATSRVSGLNTEAFF. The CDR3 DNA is TGTGCCACCAGCAGAGTGTCAGGGTTAAACACTGAAGCTTTCTTT.

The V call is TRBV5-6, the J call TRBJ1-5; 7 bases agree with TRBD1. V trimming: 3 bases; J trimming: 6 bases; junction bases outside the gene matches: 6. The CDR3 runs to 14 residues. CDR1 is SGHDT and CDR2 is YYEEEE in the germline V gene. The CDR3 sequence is CASSSQGTRQPQHF. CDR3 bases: TGTGCCAGCAGCTCACAGGGGACGCGTCAGCCCCAGCATTTT.

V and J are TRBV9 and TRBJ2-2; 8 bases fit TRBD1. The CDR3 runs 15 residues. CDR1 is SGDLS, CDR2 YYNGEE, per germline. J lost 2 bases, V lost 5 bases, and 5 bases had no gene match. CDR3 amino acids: CASRKTGVNTGELFF. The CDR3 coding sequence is TGTGCCAGCAGAAAGACAGGGGTAAACACCGGGGAGCTGTTTTTT.

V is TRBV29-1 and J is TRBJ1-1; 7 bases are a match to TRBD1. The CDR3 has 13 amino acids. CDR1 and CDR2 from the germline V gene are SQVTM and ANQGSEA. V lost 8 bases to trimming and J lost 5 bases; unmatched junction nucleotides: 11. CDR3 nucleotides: TGCAGCCCTCGGGAAGGGGGCCAAACTGAAGCTTTCTTT. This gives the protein CSPREGGQTEAFF.

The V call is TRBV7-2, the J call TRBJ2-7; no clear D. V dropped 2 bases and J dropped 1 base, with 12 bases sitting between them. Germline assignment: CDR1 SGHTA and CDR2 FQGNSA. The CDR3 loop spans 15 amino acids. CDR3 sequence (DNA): TGTGCCAGCAGCTTAAATCGCGCCCTGTCCTACGAGCAGTACTTC. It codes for CASSLNRALSYEQYF.

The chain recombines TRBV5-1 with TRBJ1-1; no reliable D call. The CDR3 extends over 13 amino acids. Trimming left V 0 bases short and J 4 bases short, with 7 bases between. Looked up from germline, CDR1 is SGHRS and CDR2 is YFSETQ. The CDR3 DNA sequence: TGCGCCAGCAGCTTGGCGGAGGGCACTGAAGCTTTCTTT. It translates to CASSLAEGTEAFF. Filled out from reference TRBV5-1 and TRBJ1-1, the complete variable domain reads KAGVTQTPRYLIKTRGQQVTLSCSPISGHRSVSWYQQTPGQGLQFLFEYFSETQRNKGNFPGRFSGRQFSNSRSEMNVSTLELGDSALYLCASSLAEGTEAFFGQGTRLTVV.

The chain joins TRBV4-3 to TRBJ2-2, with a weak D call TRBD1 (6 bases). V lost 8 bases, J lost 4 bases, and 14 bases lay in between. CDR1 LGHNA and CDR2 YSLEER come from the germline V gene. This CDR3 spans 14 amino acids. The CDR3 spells CASQGRVGTGELFF. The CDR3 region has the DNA TGCGCCAGCCAGGGGCGAGTTGGCACCGGGGAGCTGTTTTTT.

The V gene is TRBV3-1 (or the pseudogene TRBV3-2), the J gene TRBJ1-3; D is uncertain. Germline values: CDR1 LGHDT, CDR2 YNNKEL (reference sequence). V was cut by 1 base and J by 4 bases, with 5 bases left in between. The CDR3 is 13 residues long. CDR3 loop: CASSQATGNTIYF. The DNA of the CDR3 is TGTGCCAGCAGCCAAGCTACGGGAAACACCATATATTTT.

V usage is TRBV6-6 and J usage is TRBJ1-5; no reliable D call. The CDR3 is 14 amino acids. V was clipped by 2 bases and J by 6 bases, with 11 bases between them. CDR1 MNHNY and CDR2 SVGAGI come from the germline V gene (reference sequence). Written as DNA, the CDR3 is TGTGCCAGCAGTTACATGGAGCTTGGTCAGCCCCAGCATTTT. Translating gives CASSYMELGQPQHF.

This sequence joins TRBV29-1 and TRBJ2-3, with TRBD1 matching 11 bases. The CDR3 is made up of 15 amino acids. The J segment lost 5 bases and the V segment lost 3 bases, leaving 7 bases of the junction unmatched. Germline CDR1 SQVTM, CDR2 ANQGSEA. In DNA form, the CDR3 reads TGCAGCGTTGACCCAGGGACAGGGGGGATAGATACGCAGTATTTT. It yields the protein CSVDPGTGGIDTQYF.

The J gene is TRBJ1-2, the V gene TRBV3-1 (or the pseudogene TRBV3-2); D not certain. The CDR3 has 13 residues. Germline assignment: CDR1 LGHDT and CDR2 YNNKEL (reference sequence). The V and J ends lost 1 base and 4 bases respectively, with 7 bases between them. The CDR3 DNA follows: TGTGCCAGCAGCCAAGCTCGACTCTATGGCTACACCTTC. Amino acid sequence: CASSQARLYGYTF.

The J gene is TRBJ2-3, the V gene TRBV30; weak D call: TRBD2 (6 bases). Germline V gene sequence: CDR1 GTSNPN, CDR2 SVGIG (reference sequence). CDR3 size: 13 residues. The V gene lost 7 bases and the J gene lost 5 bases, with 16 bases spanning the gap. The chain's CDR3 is CASDGQAGDTQYF. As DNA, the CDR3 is TGTGCCTCTGACGGACAAGCGGGAGATACGCAGTATTTT.

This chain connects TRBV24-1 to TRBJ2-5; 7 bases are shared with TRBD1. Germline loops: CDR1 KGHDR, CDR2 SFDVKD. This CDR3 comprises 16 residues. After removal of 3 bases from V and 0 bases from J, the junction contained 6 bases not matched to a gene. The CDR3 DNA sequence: TGTGCCACCAGTGATGTAGGGACAGTACACCAAGAGACCCAGTACTTC. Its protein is CATSDVGTVHQETQYF.

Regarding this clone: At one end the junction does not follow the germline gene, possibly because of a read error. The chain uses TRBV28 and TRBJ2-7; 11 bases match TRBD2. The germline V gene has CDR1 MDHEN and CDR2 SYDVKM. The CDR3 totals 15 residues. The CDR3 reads CASRHVGLAGDGCSF. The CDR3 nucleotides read TGTGCCAGCAGGCATGTAGGACTAGCGGGTGACGGGTGTTCGTTC. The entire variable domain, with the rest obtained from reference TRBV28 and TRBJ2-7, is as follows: DVKVTQSSRYLVKRTGEKVFLECVQDMDHENMFWYRQDPGLGLRLIYFSYDVKMKEKGDIPEGYSVSREKKERFSLILESASTNQTSMYLCASRHVGLAGDGCSFGPGTRLTVT.

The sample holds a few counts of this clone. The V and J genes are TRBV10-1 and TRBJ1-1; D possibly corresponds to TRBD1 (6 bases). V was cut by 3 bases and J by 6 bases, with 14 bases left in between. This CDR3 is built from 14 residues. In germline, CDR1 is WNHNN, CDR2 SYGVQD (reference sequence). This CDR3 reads CASSEYRGGPEAFF. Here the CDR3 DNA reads TGCGCCAGCAGTGAATATAGGGGGGGCCCTGAAGCTTTCTTT.

The CDR3 DNA sequence: TGTGCCATCAGTGTCAACAGAGCCTACGAGCAGTACTTC. Translating gives CAISVNRAYEQYF. The V call is TRBV10-3, the J call TRBJ2-7; D remains ambiguous. Trimming removed 4 bases from V and 2 bases from J, with 9 bases in between. Germline V gene sequence: CDR1 ENHRY, CDR2 SYGVKD. The CDR3 is 13 residues long.

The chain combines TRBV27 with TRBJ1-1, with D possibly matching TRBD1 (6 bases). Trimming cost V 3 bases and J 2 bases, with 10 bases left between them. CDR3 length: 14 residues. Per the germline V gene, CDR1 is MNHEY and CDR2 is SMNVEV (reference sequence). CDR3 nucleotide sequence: TGTGCCAGCAGTTTCTTACAGGGAAACACTGAAGCTTTCTTT. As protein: CASSFLQGNTEAFF.

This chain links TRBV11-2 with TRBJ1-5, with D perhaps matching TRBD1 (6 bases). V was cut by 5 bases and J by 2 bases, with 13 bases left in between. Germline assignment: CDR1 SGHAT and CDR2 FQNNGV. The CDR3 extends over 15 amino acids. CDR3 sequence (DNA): TGTGCCAGCAGCCCAGGGGCAGGCGGCAATCAGCCCCAGCATTTT. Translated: CASSPGAGGNQPQHF.

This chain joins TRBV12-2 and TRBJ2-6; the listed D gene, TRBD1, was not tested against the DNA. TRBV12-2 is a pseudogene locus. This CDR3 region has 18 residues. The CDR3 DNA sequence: TGTGCAAGTCGCCCCAAGGGGACAGGGGGGTCTGGGGCCAACGTCCTGACTTTC. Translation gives CASRPKGTGGSGANVLTF.

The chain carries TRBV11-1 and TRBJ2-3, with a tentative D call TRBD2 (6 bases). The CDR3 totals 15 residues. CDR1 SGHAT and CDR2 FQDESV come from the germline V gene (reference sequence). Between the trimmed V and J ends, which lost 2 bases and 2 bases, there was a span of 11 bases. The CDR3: CASSLWAGYTDTQYF. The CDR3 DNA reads TGTGCCAGCAGCTTATGGGCGGGATACACAGATACGCAGTATTTT.

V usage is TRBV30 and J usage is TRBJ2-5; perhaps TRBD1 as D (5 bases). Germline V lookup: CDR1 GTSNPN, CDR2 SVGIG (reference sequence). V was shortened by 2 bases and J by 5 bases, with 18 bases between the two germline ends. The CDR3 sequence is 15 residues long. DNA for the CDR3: TGTGCCTGGAGTATTAAGGGCAGGGTATCGGAGACCCAGTACTTC. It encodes CAWSIKGRVSETQYF.

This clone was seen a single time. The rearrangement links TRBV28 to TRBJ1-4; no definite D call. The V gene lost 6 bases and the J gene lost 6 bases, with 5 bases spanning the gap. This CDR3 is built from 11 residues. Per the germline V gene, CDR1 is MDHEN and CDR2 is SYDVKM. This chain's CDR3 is CASSLYEKLFF. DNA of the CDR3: TGTGCCAGCAGCCTCTATGAAAAACTGTTTTTT.